Following are 29 T cell receptor beta chains from one sample sequenced in a study of blood T cells in healthy people across ages (dated by TCRdb to about 2015). The library was produced with 5' RACE. The instrument was an Illumina HiSeq 2500. A second PCR of about 7 to 12 cycles was run with a J-beta primer mix and a sample-barcoded 5' primer. TCRdb reran the public reads through fastp at Q25 and MiXCR, keeping productive beta chains. Duplicate CDR3 protein sequences are folded into a single record with the most common DNA and genes. This sample lists about 940,000 distinct CDR3 sequences; 40% to 60% were detected once. The ten top clones hold 13% of the sample. The sample consisted of blood. These receptors all come from a man in his thirties or forties in good health.

This clonotype showed up just a few times. The V and J genes are TRBV30 and TRBJ2-5, with 7 bases that match TRBD1. The DNA end is a closer match to TRBJ2-7, so the J assignment may be wrong. The CDR3 totals 14 residues. Germline values: CDR1 GTSNPN, CDR2 SVGIG (reference sequence). The CDR3, as DNA: TGTGCCTTGGATAGGGGGCTCTTTATTTACGAGCAGTACTTC. Its protein is CALDRGLFIYEQYF.

The V gene is TRBV7-2, the J gene TRBJ1-4, with no clear D. Between the trimmed V and J ends, which lost 1 base and 7 bases, there was a span of 10 bases. CDR1 and CDR2 from the germline V gene are SGHTA and FQGNSA. CDR3 length equals 14 residues. Here the CDR3 reads CASSLVGVSEKLFF. The CDR3 DNA reads TGTGCCAGCAGCTTAGTTGGGGTATCTGAAAAACTGTTTTTT.

This clonotype was seen only a few times. The chain uses TRBV12-3 or TRBV12-4 and TRBJ1-3; D is unclear. Trimming pared 4 bases from V and 2 bases from J, leaving 0 bases between. The CDR3 is made up of 11 amino acids. CDR3 coding DNA: TGTGCCAGCAGTTCTGGAAACACCATATATTTT. It encodes CASSSGNTIYF.

The rearrangement joins TRBV5-1 to TRBJ2-7, with D possibly being TRBD1 or TRBD2 (5 bases each). The CDR3 runs to 14 residues. V dropped 6 bases and J dropped 2 bases, with 15 bases sitting between them. CDR1 is SGHRS and CDR2 is YFSETQ in the germline V gene. The chain's CDR3 is CASTSEPGPYEQYF. CDR3 nucleotides: TGCGCCAGCACAAGTGAACCGGGACCCTACGAGCAGTACTTC.

The chain couples TRBV6-5 to TRBJ2-5; the D gene is possibly TRBD2 (6 bases). V was trimmed by 2 bases and J by 1 base, leaving 20 bases between them. CDR1 and CDR2 from the germline V gene are MNHEY and SVGAGI. The CDR3 runs to 18 residues. The CDR3 spells CASSYTTGSGDFQETQYF. The DNA for the CDR3 is TGTGCCAGCAGTTACACTACCGGTTCCGGGGACTTCCAAGAGACCCAGTACTTC.

Comment on this clonotype: One junction end disagrees with the germline gene, perhaps due to a read error. V usage is TRBV10-3 and J usage is TRBJ2-3; TRBD2 agrees at 9 bases. Looked up from germline, CDR1 is ENHRY and CDR2 is SYGVKD. This CDR3 is built from 16 residues. The chain's CDR3 is CATSDVAGDSTDTQYF. CDR3 sequence (DNA): TGTGCCACCAGTGACGTAGCGGGGGATAGCACAGATACGCAGTATTTT.

V and J are TRBV9 and TRBJ2-1, with TRBD2 identical over 11 bases. This CDR3 is 15 amino acids long. J lost 9 bases, V lost 2 bases, and 7 bases had no gene match. Germline V gives CDR1 SGDLS, CDR2 YYNGEE. The CDR3 sequence is CASSVISGGAGEQFF. CDR3 bases: TGTGCCAGCAGCGTTATTAGCGGGGGGGCGGGTGAGCAGTTCTTC. The whole variable domain, filled in from reference TRBV9 and TRBJ2-1, reads DSGVTQTPKHLITATGQRVTLRCSPRSGDLSVYWYQQSLDQGLQFLIQYYNGEERAKGNILERFSAQQFPDLHSELNLSSLELGDSALYFCASSVISGGAGEQFFGPGTRLTVL.

This clonotype was detected once. The V gene is TRBV5-4, the J gene TRBJ2-2; D is ambiguous. CDR3 size: 12 residues. Looked up from germline, CDR1 is SGHNT and CDR2 is YYREEE (reference sequence). V gave up 5 bases and J gave up 6 bases, with 8 bases separating them. The CDR3 region is CASRGNAGELFF. DNA for the CDR3: TGTGCCAGCAGGGGTAACGCCGGGGAGCTGTTTTTT. The variable domain in full, with the rest retrieved from reference TRBV5-4 and TRBJ2-2, is ETGVTQSPTHLIKTRGQQVTLRCSSQSGHNTVSWYQQALGQGPQFIFQYYREEENGRGNFPPRFSGLQFPNYSSELNVNALELDDSALYLCASRGNAGELFFGEGSRLTVL.

The V gene is TRBV21-1, the J gene TRBJ2-7; the table names TRBD1, a call not compared with the DNA. TRBV21-1 is labeled a pseudogene. The CDR3 sequence is 18 residues long. CDR3 sequence (DNA): TGTGCCAGCAGCGCCCGGGACAGGGGCCCTTTGTTCTCCTACGAGCAGTACTTC. It encodes CASSARDRGPLFSYEQYF.

This clonotype was counted only a few times. The chain links TRBV6-6 to TRBJ1-5, with 10 bases matching TRBD1. The CDR3 consists of 14 residues. V lost 4 bases to trimming and J lost 6 bases; unmatched junction nucleotides: 3. Germline assignment: CDR1 MNHNY and CDR2 SVGAGI (reference sequence). The CDR3 loop reads CASSLTGGIQPQHF. CDR3 DNA sequence: TGTGCCAGCAGTTTGACAGGGGGCATTCAGCCCCAGCATTTT.

This clonotype was seen only a few times. This chain uses TRBV20-1 with TRBJ1-1; 10 nucleotides line up with TRBD1. Germline values: CDR1 DFQATT, CDR2 SNEGSKA (reference sequence). With V trimmed by 0 bases and J by 4 bases, 5 bases remained unmatched. This CDR3 has 15 residues. Written as DNA, the CDR3 is TGCAGTGCTAGAGACAGGGACAGGGGCGCCACTGAAGCTTTCTTT. Amino acid sequence: CSARDRDRGATEAFF.

In its sample, this clonotype was seen once. The V and J genes are TRBV5-4 and TRBJ1-2; the D gene is possibly TRBD1 (5 bases). This CDR3 spans 15 amino acids. Germline V gene data show CDR1 as SGHNT and CDR2 as YYREEE (reference sequence). The V end was cut by 4 bases, the J end by 3 bases, with 16 bases between. CDR3 sequence reads: CASSPAAGEHYGYTF. CDR3 nucleotides: TGTGCCAGCAGCCCCGCCGCGGGGGAGCACTATGGCTACACCTTC.

This clonotype came up many times. J is TRBJ2-3 and V is TRBV6-1; perhaps TRBD2 as D (6 bases). Germline CDR1 is MNHNS and CDR2 is SASEGT. Trimming left V 6 bases short and J 4 bases short, with 11 bases between. This CDR3 is 13 amino acids long. The CDR3: CASSDGGADTQYF. CDR3 in DNA: TGTGCCAGCAGCGACGGGGGAGCAGATACGCAGTATTTT.

The V call is TRBV7-9, the J call TRBJ1-6; D is undetermined. CDR1 SEHNR and CDR2 FQNEAQ come from the germline V gene (reference sequence). V was shortened by 4 bases and J by 9 bases, with 10 bases between the two germline ends. This CDR3 comprises 13 residues. The chain's CDR3 is CASSSQMGSPLHF. CDR3 DNA: TGTGCCAGCAGCTCACAAATGGGTTCACCCCTCCACTTT. Combining the CDR3 with reference TRBV7-9 and TRBJ1-6 gives the whole variable domain DTGVSQNPRHKITKRGQNVTFRCDPISEHNRLYWYRQTLGQGPEFLTYFQNEAQLEKSRLLSDRFSAERPKGSFSTLEIQRTEQGDSAMYLCASSSQMGSPLHFGNGTRLTVT.

This clonotype was picked up a small number of times. The rearrangement joins TRBV28 to TRBJ2-5; maybe TRBD1 (5 bases). Germline V gene sequence: CDR1 MDHEN, CDR2 SYDVKM. V shed 6 bases and J shed 5 bases, with 16 bases lying between them. This CDR3 comprises 14 residues. The CDR3 nucleotides are TGTGCCAGCAGCATGTCTCAGGGCGGCGAGACCCAGTACTTC. This gives the protein CASSMSQGGETQYF. The full variable domain, in which reference TRBV28 and TRBJ2-5 provide the parts outside the CDR3, is DVKVTQSSRYLVKRTGEKVFLECVQDMDHENMFWYRQDPGLGLRLIYFSYDVKMKEKGDIPEGYSVSREKKERFSLILESASTNQTSMYLCASSMSQGGETQYFGPGTRLLVL.

The CDR3 DNA is TGTGCCAGCAGCCAAGAAAGAACGGGACTAGCGTATGGGTACGAGCAGTACTTC. Its translation is CASSQERTGLAYGYEQYF. This chain links TRBV14 with TRBJ2-7, with 10 bases aligning to TRBD2. This CDR3 has 18 amino acids. Germline CDR1 SGHDN, CDR2 FVKESK. V lost 0 bases, J lost 4 bases, and 12 bases stayed unmatched.

The V call is TRBV27, the J call TRBJ2-7, with a weak D call TRBD2 (5 bases). CDR1 and CDR2 from the germline V gene are MNHEY and SMNVEV (reference sequence). The CDR3 is 15 residues long. V lost 0 bases and J lost 2, with 11 bases in between. CDR3 region: CASSLSNRGTYEQYF. In DNA form, the CDR3 reads TGTGCCAGCAGTTTATCGAATCGGGGTACCTACGAGCAGTACTTC.

This clonotype appeared many times. The chain uses TRBV20-1 and TRBJ2-1; D may be TRBD2 (6 bases). Between the trimmed V and J ends, which lost 0 bases and 4 bases, there was a span of 16 bases. The germline V gene has CDR1 DFQATT and CDR2 SNEGSKA (reference sequence). This CDR3 spans 16 amino acids. The CDR3 spells CSARDHGGRGYNEQFF. CDR3 nucleotide sequence: TGCAGTGCTAGAGATCACGGAGGGAGAGGATACAATGAGCAGTTCTTC.

V usage is TRBV9 and J usage is TRBJ1-1; D gene uncertain. The CDR3 is made up of 16 amino acids. Between the trimmed V and J ends, which lost 0 bases and 2 bases, there was a span of 14 bases. From germline, CDR1 is SGDLS and CDR2 YYNGEE. CDR3 protein: CASSVGDPAANTEAFF. CDR3 in DNA: TGTGCCAGCAGCGTAGGCGATCCAGCGGCTAACACTGAAGCTTTCTTT.

This clonotype was seen once. The V gene is TRBV5-6, the J gene TRBJ2-3; 13 bases line up with TRBD2. V lost 5 bases, J lost 4 bases, and 16 bases stayed unmatched. CDR3 size: 19 residues. Germline V gene lookup returns CDR1 SGHDT and CDR2 YYEEEE. In DNA form, the CDR3 reads TGTGCCAGCAGTCTCCCGGGACTAGCGGGGTCCCGTGGGGCAGATACGCAGTATTTT. This sequence encodes CASSLPGLAGSRGADTQYF.

The genes are TRBV6-1 and TRBJ2-5; 11 bases are shared with TRBD2. TRBJ2-7 matches the DNA end more closely, so the J call is doubtful. The V gene's germline CDR1 is MNHNS and CDR2 SASEGT. The length of the CDR3 is 14 residues. CDR3 in DNA: TGTGCCAGCGGGAGTAGCGGGGGGGCCTACGAGCAGTACTTC. This sequence encodes CASGSSGGAYEQYF.

The V call is TRBV29-1, the J call TRBJ2-7, with D perhaps TRBD2 (6 bases). Germline CDR1 is SQVTM and CDR2 is ANQGSEA. The CDR3 length is 13 residues. Trimming stripped 7 bases from V and 4 bases from J, with 17 bases between. CDR3 residues: CSGVEPGGYEQYF. The CDR3 nucleotides are TGCAGCGGTGTCGAGCCCGGGGGTTACGAGCAGTACTTC.

V usage is TRBV6-5 and J usage is TRBJ2-3; 12 positions agree with TRBD2. V shed 6 bases and J 14 bases; nucleotides not matched to a gene: 12. Germline V gene lookup returns CDR1 MNHEY and CDR2 SVGAGI. This CDR3 has 14 residues. CDR3 bases: TGTGCCAGCAGGTATACTAGCGGGGGGCCGTCCACGTATTTT. Translating gives CASRYTSGGPSTYF.

This chain connects TRBV6-1 to TRBJ2-7, with 7 bases aligning to TRBD1. Trimming took 6 bases from V and 2 from J; bases not matched to a gene: 7. Germline V gene sequence: CDR1 MNHNS, CDR2 SASEGT. CDR3 length: 14 amino acids. CDR3: CASRRTGDAYEQYF. The CDR3 DNA reads as TGTGCCAGCAGGCGTACAGGGGATGCCTACGAGCAGTACTTC.

This clonotype was detected ten times or more. V usage is TRBV7-2 and J usage is TRBJ2-5; D is uncertain. V lost 1 base, J lost 1 base, and 4 bases lay in between. The CDR3 is 13 residues long. Germline CDR1 reads SGHTA; CDR2 reads FQGNSA. The CDR3 DNA reads as TGTGCCAGCAGCTTAGGGATCCAAGAGACCCAGTACTTC. Translation gives CASSLGIQETQYF.

This clonotype qualifies as medium-sized. The chain has TRBV5-1 and TRBJ2-7, with D maybe TRBD1 (6 bases). The length of the CDR3 is 15 residues. Trimming stripped 4 bases from V and 2 bases from J, with 16 bases between. CDR1 and CDR2 from the germline V gene are SGHRS and YFSETQ. The CDR3 spells CASSQAGTNAYEQYF. The CDR3 DNA is TGCGCCAGCAGCCAGGCCGGGACAAATGCCTACGAGCAGTACTTC.

In its sample, this clonotype was seen once. The gene calls are TRBV3-1 and TRBJ2-3; 10 positions match TRBD2. V shed 3 bases, J shed 1 base, and the junction held 10 bases outside the gene matches. This CDR3 has 18 residues. The germline gives CDR1 LGHDT, CDR2 YNNKEL (reference sequence). CDR3 sequence: CASSQNSGRSLGTDTQYF. DNA of the CDR3: TGTGCCAGCAGCCAGAATAGCGGGAGGTCCCTTGGCACAGATACGCAGTATTTT.

In its sample, this clonotype was seen a few times. V gene TRBV20-1 combines with J gene TRBJ1-1; D unclear. This CDR3 has 13 residues. The germline CDR1 and CDR2 sequences are DFQATT and SNEGSKA (reference sequence). The V end lost 0 bases, the J end lost 10 bases, and 15 bases lay between the germline ends. This CDR3 reads CSARELADLGAFF. Written as DNA, the CDR3 is TGCAGTGCTAGAGAGTTGGCCGATCTTGGAGCTTTCTTT.

The chain combines TRBV20-1 with TRBJ1-5, with a tentative D call TRBD1 (6 bases). Germline CDR1 reads DFQATT; CDR2 reads SNEGSKA (reference sequence). The V end was cut by 3 bases, the J end by 3 bases, with 15 bases between. The CDR3 sequence is 15 residues long. The CDR3 protein is CSARAPGGANQPQHF. The CDR3 DNA reads TGCAGTGCTAGGGCCCCCGGGGGCGCCAATCAGCCCCAGCATTTT.